A selection of T cell receptor beta chains follows, all from one sample in a study of control samples from healthy donors and cancer patients. Sequencing was performed with immunoSEQ multiplex PCR; in TCRdb, only in-frame clones are kept and a portion is missing. Among about 120,000 clones listed, more than 80% were seen once. Material for sequencing was PBMCs. Receptor source: a woman in her forties or fifties with colorectal cancer. Both conserved end residues are part of each CDR3. A D gene is named only where the DNA matches it firmly. Where a row states a size, it is once, few, many or the class of an expanded clone; other rows omit it.

clone size: -
J gene: TRBJ1-6
V gene: TRBV5-5
D gene: -
CDR3 DNA: TGTGCCAGCAGCTTGGTGGGGGTTTCGGGGCGGCTCACGGATTCACCCCTCCACTTT
CDR3 protein: CASSLVGVSGRLTDSPLHF

clone size: -
J gene: TRBJ1-5
V gene: TRBV6-1
D gene: -
CDR3 DNA: TGTGCCAGCAGTGAATATTTTTCCCCCAATCAGCCCCAGCATTTT
CDR3 protein: CASSEYFSPNQPQHF

clone size: once
J gene: TRBJ1-6
V gene: TRBV6-5
D gene: -
CDR3 DNA: TGTGCCAGCAGGGGGACCTTTTCTTCACCCCTCCACTTT
CDR3 protein: CASRGTFSSPLHF

clone size: once
J gene: TRBJ2-7
V gene: TRBV5-6
D gene: -
CDR3 DNA: TGTGCCAGCAGTTTTGGACACCGCTCCTACGAGCAGTACTTC
CDR3 protein: CASSFGHRSYEQYF

clone size: -
J gene: TRBJ1-5
V gene: TRBV5-1
D gene: -
CDR3 DNA: TGCGCCAGCAGCCCTAGCGGGTCTGGCAATCAGCCCCAGCATTTT
CDR3 protein: CASSPSGSGNQPQHF

clone size: once
J gene: TRBJ1-5
V gene: TRBV7-9
D gene: -
CDR3 DNA: TGTGCCAGCAGCTCGCGGACTGTTAGCAATCAGCCCCAGCATTTT
CDR3 protein: CASSSRTVSNQPQHF

clone size: -
J gene: TRBJ1-2
V gene: TRBV4-1
D gene: -
CDR3 DNA: TGCGCCAGCAGCCAAGATTTTCTTCAGGGTGCGTATGGCTACACCTTC
CDR3 protein: CASSQDFLQGAYGYTF

clone size: -
J gene: TRBJ2-5
V gene: TRBV27
D gene: TRBD1
CDR3 DNA: TGTGCCGCCGGACAGGGTGACCAAGAGACCCAGTACTTC
CDR3 protein: CAAGQGDQETQYF

clone size: -
J gene: TRBJ1-3
V gene: TRBV29-1
D gene: -
CDR3 DNA: TGCAGCGTTAGCACTTCCCCTGGAAACACCATATATTTT
CDR3 protein: CSVSTSPGNTIYF

clone size: -
J gene: TRBJ1-4
V gene: TRBV15
D gene: TRBD1
CDR3 DNA: TGTGCCACCAGCATGGGGGTAGGGGGCGATGAAAAACTGTTTTTT
CDR3 protein: CATSMGVGGDEKLFF

clone size: -
J gene: TRBJ2-7
V gene: TRBV5-1
D gene: -
CDR3 DNA: TGCGCCAGCAGCTCGACAGCGCCAAGCTACGAGCAGTACTTC
CDR3 protein: CASSSTAPSYEQYF

clone size: -
J gene: TRBJ2-1
V gene: TRBV28
D gene: -
CDR3 DNA: TGTGCCAGCAGTTTACTGGGGACCGGACAAACGTACAATGAGCAGTTCTTC
CDR3 protein: CASSLLGTGQTYNEQFF

clone size: -
J gene: TRBJ1-1
V gene: TRBV19
D gene: -
CDR3 DNA: TGTGCCAGTAGTATAGATGCGAGGTTTGAAGCTTTCTTT
CDR3 protein: CASSIDARFEAFF

clone size: -
J gene: TRBJ1-6
V gene: TRBV7-9
D gene: -
CDR3 DNA: TGTGCCAGCAGCCGGACGTTGAGCTCCTATAATTCACCCCTCCACTTT
CDR3 protein: CASSRTLSSYNSPLHF

clone size: -
J gene: TRBJ2-5
V gene: TRBV4-1
D gene: TRBD2
CDR3 DNA: TGCGCCAGCCAAAAATATGCGGGAGGTGCGGAGACCCAGTACTTC
CDR3 protein: CASQKYAGGAETQYF

clone size: -
J gene: TRBJ2-5
V gene: TRBV29-1
D gene: TRBD1
CDR3 DNA: TGCAGCGTTAGGGACAGGGTGCGGGAGACCCAGTACTTC
CDR3 protein: CSVRDRVRETQYF

clone size: many
J gene: TRBJ2-1
V gene: TRBV28
D gene: TRBD2
CDR3 DNA: TGTGCCAGCAGTGGACTAGCGGGACACTACAATGAGCAGTTCTTC
CDR3 protein: CASSGLAGHYNEQFF

clone size: once
J gene: TRBJ1-4
V gene: TRBV5-1
D gene: -
CDR3 DNA: TGCGCCAGCAGCTTGAGGGATGGGTCAACTAATGAAAAACTGTTTTTT
CDR3 protein: CASSLRDGSTNEKLFF

clone size: -
J gene: TRBJ1-6
V gene: TRBV9
D gene: -
CDR3 DNA: TGTGCCAGCAGCATCGGGCCTCCGGGACATAATTCACCCCTCCACTTT
CDR3 protein: CASSIGPPGHNSPLHF

clone size: -
J gene: TRBJ2-1
V gene: TRBV28
D gene: -
CDR3 DNA: TGTGCCAGCAGTTTAAGTTGGGGGATGTTCGGCAATGAGCAGTTCTTC
CDR3 protein: CASSLSWGMFGNEQFF

clone size: -
J gene: TRBJ1-1
V gene: TRBV3-1/TRBV3-2
D gene: -
CDR3 DNA: TGTGCCAGCAGCCAAGAGTTGGGTGGGACCCTAGGCGACACTGAAGCTTTCTTT
CDR3 protein: CASSQELGGTLGDTEAFF

clone size: -
J gene: TRBJ1-4
V gene: TRBV27
D gene: -
CDR3 DNA: TGTGCCAGCAGTTCCAACGCGTCCCCAGGGGAGGAAAAACTGTTTTTT
CDR3 protein: CASSSNASPGEEKLFF

clone size: -
J gene: TRBJ2-2
V gene: TRBV6-5
D gene: -
CDR3 DNA: TGTGCCAGCAGTTACGGGACTCCCGGGGAGCTGTTTTTT
CDR3 protein: CASSYGTPGELFF

clone size: -
J gene: TRBJ1-5
V gene: TRBV7-9
D gene: TRBD1
CDR3 DNA: TGTGCCAGCAGTTGGACAGGGTCGGGTCAGCCCCAGCATTTT
CDR3 protein: CASSWTGSGQPQHF

clone size: -
J gene: TRBJ2-1
V gene: TRBV10-3
D gene: -
CDR3 DNA: TGTGCCATCAGTGATGTGGGGGGGCCCTACAATGAGCAGTTCTTC
CDR3 protein: CAISDVGGPYNEQFF

clone size: -
J gene: TRBJ1-4
V gene: TRBV18
D gene: -
CDR3 DNA: TGTGCCAGCTCACCCCCCGCCGGAAAACTGTTTTTT
CDR3 protein: CASSPPAGKLFF

clone size: -
J gene: TRBJ2-5
V gene: TRBV7-9
D gene: -
CDR3 DNA: TGTGCCAGCAGCCTAGGAACAGCCACAGAAGAGACCCAGTACTTC
CDR3 protein: CASSLGTATEETQYF

clone size: few
J gene: TRBJ1-2
V gene: TRBV27
D gene: -
CDR3 DNA: TGTGCCAGCAGTTTATCGGCGGCAGCGTCTAACTATGGCTACACCTTC
CDR3 protein: CASSLSAAASNYGYTF

clone size: -
J gene: TRBJ2-3
V gene: TRBV3-1/TRBV3-2
D gene: TRBD2
CDR3 DNA: TGTGCCAGCAGCCAATGGACTAGAGCAGATACGCAGTATTTT
CDR3 protein: CASSQWTRADTQYF

clone size: -
J gene: TRBJ1-5
V gene: TRBV5-1
D gene: -
CDR3 DNA: TGCGCCAGCAGACCAGGGTTTAATAGCAATCAGCCTCAGCATTTT
CDR3 protein: CASRPGFNSNQPQHF

clone size: -
J gene: TRBJ2-1
V gene: TRBV18
D gene: TRBD2
CDR3 DNA: TGTGCCAGCTCACCACCGACGGGGACTAGCGGGAGGAATGAGCAGTTCTTC
CDR3 protein: CASSPPTGTSGRNEQFF

clone size: -
J gene: TRBJ2-2
V gene: TRBV10-3
D gene: -
CDR3 DNA: TGTGCCATCCACGACAGCCCGAACACCGGGGAGCTGTTTTTT
CDR3 protein: CAIHDSPNTGELFF

clone size: -
J gene: TRBJ2-7
V gene: TRBV5-1
D gene: -
CDR3 DNA: TGCGCCAGCAGCTTGGCGGTAGGATACGAGCAGTACTTC
CDR3 protein: CASSLAVGYEQYF